This T cell receptor (beta chain) was obtained from a study of CD8+ T cells in alopecia areata. At the level of the study: Twice a day, 5 to 10 mg of oral tofacitinib was administered to treated patients.

Points on this clone: Its specificity is unknown.

TCR sequencing used cDNA made by reverse transcription of extracted RNA. Assay: immunoSEQ multiplex PCR; the TCRdb copy retains only in-frame clones and omits some. The table shows about 110,000 clones, with about 83% occurring only once. The treatment is: oral pan-JAK inhibitor, 5-10 mg twice daily. T lymphocytes (CD4+ and CD8+) were sorted from PBMCs. V lost 0 bases to trimming and J lost 1 base, with 6 bases between them. This CDR3 comprises 14 residues. Germline V CDR1 and CDR2: SGHRS, YFSETQ. Study findings and constraints: In scalp samples, resident alphabeta T cells of normal skin are also sequenced. Compared with mice, patients displayed less clear TCR sharing, possibly for HLA-related reasons.

The sequencing here drew on CD8+ T cells sorted from blood, taken at week 24, from a patient treated with tofacitinib. The rearrangement links TRBV5-1 to TRBJ2-3, with D unresolved. The TCR originated in a human donor with alopecia areata. For the CDR3, the DNA is TGCGCCAGCAGCTTGGGTGACGGCACAGATACGCAGTATTTT. As protein: CASSLGDGTDTQYF. Looking up the rest from reference TRBV5-1 and TRBJ2-3 gives the full variable domain: KAGVTQTPRYLIKTRGQQVTLSCSPISGHRSVSWYQQTPGQGLQFLFEYFSETQRNKGNFPGRFSGRQFSNSRSEMNVSTLELGDSALYLCASSLGDGTDTQYFGPGTRLTVL.